This T cell receptor beta chain appears in the sequencing data of a study of shared clonotypes between healthy human individuals. CDR3 size: 13 residues. The V gene's germline CDR1 is MNHEY and CDR2 SMNVEV (reference sequence). The junction had 11 bases not matched to a gene; V was cut back by 7 bases and J by 11 bases. Replicate PCRs run on unsorted PBMC used around 0.3 ug DNA, which was approximately 30,000 T cell genomes. Assay used: immunoSEQ multiplex PCR; TCRdb lists only in-frame clones, some missing. The sample has about 460,000 clones; roughly three quarters are singletons. The chain joins TRBV27 to TRBJ1-1, with 9 bases lining up with TRBD1. The sample comprised PBMCs. The sequence derives from a woman between 40 and 50 years old in good health. Some clones in this sample may be carry-over from other donors' samples. The CDR3 protein is CASNRRGTGRAFF. The CDR3 region has the DNA TGTGCCAGCAATCGGAGGGGGACAGGGAGGGCTTTCTTT.